This T cell receptor (beta chain) was identified during a study of OX40 agonist ivuxolimab in advanced cancers. Across the study: Ivuxolimab, an agonist antibody against OX40 (CD134), was given to patients.

The data were produced by immunoSEQ multiplex PCR, yet TCRdb's version contains in-frame clones alone and is incomplete. The top ten hold 36% of the sample, which has 2,000 or so clones, over 65% seen once. Deletions cut 5 bases from V and 5 bases from J, with 13 bases between. Germline V gene sequence: CDR1 LGHNA, CDR2 YNFKEQ. The CDR3 length is 15 residues. The input for sequencing was CD4+ or CD8+ T cells sorted from blood, taken in a trial of the OX40 agonist ivuxolimab. The TCR was taken from an adult with an advanced solid tumor such as melanoma, head and neck, liver or kidney cancer. The chain uses TRBV4-2 and TRBJ2-6; D is undetermined. The CDR3 nucleotides are TGTGCCAGCAGCAGGTTACAAAGTCGGGCCAACGTCCTGACTTTC. Residues: CASSRLQSRANVLTF.